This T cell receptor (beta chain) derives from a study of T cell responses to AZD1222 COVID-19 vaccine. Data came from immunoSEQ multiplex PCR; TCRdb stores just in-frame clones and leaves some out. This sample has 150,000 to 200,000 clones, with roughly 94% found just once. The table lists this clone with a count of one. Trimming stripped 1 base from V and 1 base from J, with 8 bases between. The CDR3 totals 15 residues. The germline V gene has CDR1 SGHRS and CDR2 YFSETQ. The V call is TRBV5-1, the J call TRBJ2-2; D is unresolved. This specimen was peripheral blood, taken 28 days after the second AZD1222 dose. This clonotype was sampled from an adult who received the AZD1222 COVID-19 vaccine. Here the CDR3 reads CASSLISGNTGELFF. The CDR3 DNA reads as TGCGCCAGCAGCTTGATTTCGGGGAACACCGGGGAGCTGTTTTTT.